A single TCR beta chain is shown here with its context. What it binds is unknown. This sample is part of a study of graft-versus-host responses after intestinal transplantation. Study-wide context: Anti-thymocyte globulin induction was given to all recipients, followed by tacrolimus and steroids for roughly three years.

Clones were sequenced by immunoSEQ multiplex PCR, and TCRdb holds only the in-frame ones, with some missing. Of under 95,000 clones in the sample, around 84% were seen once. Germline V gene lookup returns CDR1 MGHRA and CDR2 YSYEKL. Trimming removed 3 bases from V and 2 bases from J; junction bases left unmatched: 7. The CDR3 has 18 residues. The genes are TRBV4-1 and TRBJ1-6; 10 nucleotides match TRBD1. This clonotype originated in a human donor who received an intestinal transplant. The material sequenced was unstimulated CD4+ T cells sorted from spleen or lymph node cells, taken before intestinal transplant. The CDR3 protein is CASSQGPGQGTYNSPLHF. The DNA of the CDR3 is TGCGCCAGCAGCCAGGGGCCGGGACAGGGGACCTATAATTCACCCCTCCACTTT.